This T cell receptor (beta chain) appears in the sequencing data of a study of blood T cell repertoires in COVID-19. Study at large: COVID-19 samples, acute and convalescent, were from the United States, Italy and Spain.

In the source study's methods: Nucleated cell number was recorded as an estimate derived from reference gene primer amplification. Sequencing used immunoSEQ multiplex PCR; TCRdb keeps in-frame clones, though not all of them. V, J and clone size are those of that table, while D and trimming were read from the DNA. The table includes more than 45,000 clones, approximately 90% detected once. The CDR3 is made up of 14 amino acids. The V and J ends lost 5 bases and 9 bases respectively, with 14 bases between them. Per germline, CDR1 SEHNR and CDR2 FQNEAQ (reference sequence). The sequenced sample was peripheral blood. J is TRBJ1-6 and V is TRBV7-9; D call uncertain. The sequence came from a woman older than 75 with COVID-19, enrolled during active disease. The CDR3 protein is CASSPQGEGSPLHF. CDR3 sequence (DNA): TGTGCCAGCAGCCCCCAAGGTGAGGGTTCACCCCTCCACTTT.